The TCR beta chain described here comes from a study of beta chain features in type 1 diabetes. Whole-study findings and limits: Shortening that was moderate but significant affected the TCRB CDR3s of Type 1 diabetes patients in all four CD4+ subsets.

This clone was detected only a few times. Its target is unknown. Reverse transcribing all isolated RNA meant expressed TCRB transcripts were sequenced. TCRdb's table, derived via immunoSEQ multiplex PCR, lists solely in-frame clones and lacks some. Here the sample spans around 260,000 clones, approximately 24% being singletons. V was pared by 2 bases and J by 7 bases, with 10 bases of the junction left unmatched. Germline CDR1 reads SGHDT; CDR2 reads YYEEEE. The CDR3 has 15 amino acids. Sorted populations all exceeded 95% purity. This TCR was sampled from a woman in her 30s with type 1 diabetes. The chain uses TRBV5-6 and TRBJ2-7, with TRBD2 matching over 9 bases. The sample consisted of naive CD4+ T cells from blood. The CDR3 DNA reads TGTGCCAGCAGCTTTTACGCGGGAGGGCCAAGAGAGCAGTACTTC. This codes for CASSFYAGGPREQYF.